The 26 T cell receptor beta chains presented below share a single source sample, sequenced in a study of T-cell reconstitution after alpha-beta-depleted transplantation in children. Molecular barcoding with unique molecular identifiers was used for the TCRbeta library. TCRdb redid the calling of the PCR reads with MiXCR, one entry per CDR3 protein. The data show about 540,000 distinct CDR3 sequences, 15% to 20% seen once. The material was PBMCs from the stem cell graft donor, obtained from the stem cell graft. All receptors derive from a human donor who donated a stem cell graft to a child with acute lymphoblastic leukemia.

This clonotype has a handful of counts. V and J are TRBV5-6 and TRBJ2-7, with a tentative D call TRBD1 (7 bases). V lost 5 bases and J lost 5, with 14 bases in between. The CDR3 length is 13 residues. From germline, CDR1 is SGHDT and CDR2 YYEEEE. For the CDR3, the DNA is TGTGCCAGCAGAGAACAGGGGAGGAACGAGCAGTACTTC. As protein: CASREQGRNEQYF.

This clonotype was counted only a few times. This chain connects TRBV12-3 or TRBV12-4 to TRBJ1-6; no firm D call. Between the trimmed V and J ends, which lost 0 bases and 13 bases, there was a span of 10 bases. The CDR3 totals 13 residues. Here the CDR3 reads CASSLALDPPLHF. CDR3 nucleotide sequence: TGTGCCAGCAGTTTAGCGCTTGACCCTCCCCTCCACTTT.

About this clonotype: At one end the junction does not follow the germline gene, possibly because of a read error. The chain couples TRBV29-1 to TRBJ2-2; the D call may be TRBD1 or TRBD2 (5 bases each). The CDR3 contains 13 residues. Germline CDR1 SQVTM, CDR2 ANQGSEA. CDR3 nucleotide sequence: TGCAGCGTTGTAGGGGTTGAAACCGGGGAGCTGGTTTTT. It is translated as CSVVGVETGELVF.

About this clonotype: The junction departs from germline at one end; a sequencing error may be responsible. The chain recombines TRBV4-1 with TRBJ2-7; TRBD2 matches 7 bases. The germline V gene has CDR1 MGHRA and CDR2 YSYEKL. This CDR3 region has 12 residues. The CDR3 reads CASSQGGRDLNF. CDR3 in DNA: TGCGCCAGCAGCCAAGGTGGGAGGGATCTGAACTTC.

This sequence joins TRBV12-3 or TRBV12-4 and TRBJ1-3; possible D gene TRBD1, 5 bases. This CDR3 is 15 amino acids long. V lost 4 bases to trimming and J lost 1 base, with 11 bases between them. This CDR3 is CASSSQGYSGNTIYF. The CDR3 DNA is TGTGCCAGCAGTTCCCAGGGTTATTCTGGAAACACCATATATTTT.

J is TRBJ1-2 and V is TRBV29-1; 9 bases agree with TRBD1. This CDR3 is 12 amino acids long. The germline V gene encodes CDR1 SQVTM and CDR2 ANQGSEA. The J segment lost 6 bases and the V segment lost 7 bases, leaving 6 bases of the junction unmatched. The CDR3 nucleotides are TGCAGCGCTCCTACAGGGGGCCATGGCTACACCTTC. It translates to CSAPTGGHGYTF.

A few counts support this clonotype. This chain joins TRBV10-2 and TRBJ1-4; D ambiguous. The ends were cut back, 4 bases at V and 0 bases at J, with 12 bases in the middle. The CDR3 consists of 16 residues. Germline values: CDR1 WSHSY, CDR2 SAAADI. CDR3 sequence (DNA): TGCGCCAGCAGTGGACGTACAGTTGCAACTAATGAAAAACTGTTTTTT. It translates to CASSGRTVATNEKLFF.

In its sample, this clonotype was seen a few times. This CDR3 is CASSGVRQGAFNEQFF. CDR3 nucleotide sequence: TGTGCCAGCAGTGGGGTAAGGCAGGGGGCGTTCAATGAGCAGTTCTTC. V usage is TRBV6-1 and J usage is TRBJ2-1; TRBD1 agrees at 8 bases. With V trimmed by 4 bases and J by 6 bases, 11 bases remained unmatched. Germline V gene data show CDR1 as MNHNS and CDR2 as SASEGT. The CDR3 has 16 residues.

CDR3 protein: CASSYWTSGRYNEQFF. The CDR3 DNA reads TGTGCCAGCAGCTACTGGACTAGCGGGAGATACAATGAGCAGTTCTTC. The chain recombines TRBV7-2 with TRBJ2-1, with 13 bases fitting TRBD2. The trim removed 4 bases at V and 4 bases at J, leaving 4 bases unmatched. This CDR3 is 16 amino acids long. Germline lookup yields CDR1 SGHTA and CDR2 FQGNSA.

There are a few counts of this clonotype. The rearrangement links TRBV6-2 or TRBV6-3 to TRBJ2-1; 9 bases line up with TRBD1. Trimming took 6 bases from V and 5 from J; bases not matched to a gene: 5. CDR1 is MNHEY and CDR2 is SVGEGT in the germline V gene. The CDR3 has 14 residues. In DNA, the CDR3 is TGTGCCAGCAGGAGGACAGGGGCGAACAATGAGCAGTTCTTC. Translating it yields CASRRTGANNEQFF.

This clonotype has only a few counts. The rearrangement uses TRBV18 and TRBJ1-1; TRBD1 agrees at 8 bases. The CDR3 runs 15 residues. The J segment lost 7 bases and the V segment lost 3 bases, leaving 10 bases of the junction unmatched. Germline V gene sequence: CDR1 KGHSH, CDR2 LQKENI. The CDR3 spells CASSPGRGPLDEAFF. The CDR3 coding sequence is TGTGCCAGCTCACCGGGCAGGGGGCCGTTGGATGAAGCTTTCTTT.

The CDR3 here is CASTPTGGSFGTDTQYF. Written as DNA, the CDR3 is TGTGCCAGCACCCCGACAGGGGGCTCGTTTGGGACAGATACGCAGTATTTT. The V call is TRBV7-6, the J call TRBJ2-3, with 10 bases that match TRBD1. The CDR3 is 17 residues long. Trimming took 7 bases from V and 3 from J; bases not matched to a gene: 13. Germline V gene data show CDR1 as SGHVS and CDR2 as FNYEAQ.

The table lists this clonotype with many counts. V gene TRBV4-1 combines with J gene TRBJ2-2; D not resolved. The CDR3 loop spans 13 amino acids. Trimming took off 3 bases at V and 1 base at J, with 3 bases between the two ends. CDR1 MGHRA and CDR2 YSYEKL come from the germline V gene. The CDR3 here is CASSQGNTGELFF. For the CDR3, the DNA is TGCGCCAGCAGCCAGGGGAACACCGGGGAGCTGTTTTTT.

DNA for the CDR3: TGCGCCAGCAGCTTGACAGCGACAGGAGCTAACTATGGCTACACCTTC. Amino acid sequence: CASSLTATGANYGYTF. The chain joins TRBV5-1 to TRBJ1-2, with a weak D call TRBD1 (6 bases). This CDR3 is 16 amino acids long. CDR1 SGHRS and CDR2 YFSETQ come from the germline V gene. The V end was cut by 1 base, the J end by 0 bases, with 13 bases between.

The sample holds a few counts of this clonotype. The DNA of the CDR3 is TGCAGCGTTGAGAGGGAGTACCAAGAGACCCAGTACTTC. This gives the protein CSVEREYQETQYF. The chain joins TRBV29-1 to TRBJ2-5; maybe TRBD2 (5 bases). The germline V gene encodes CDR1 SQVTM and CDR2 ANQGSEA. The CDR3 is 13 residues long. Deletions cut 3 bases from V and 0 bases from J, with 8 bases between.

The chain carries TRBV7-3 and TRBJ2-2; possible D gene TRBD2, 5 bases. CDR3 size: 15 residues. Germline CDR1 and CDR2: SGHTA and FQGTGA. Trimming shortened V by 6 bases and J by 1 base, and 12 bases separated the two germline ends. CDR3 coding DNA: TGTGCCAGCAGTCCCGGGATCTTGAACACCGGGGAGCTGTTTTTT. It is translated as CASSPGILNTGELFF.

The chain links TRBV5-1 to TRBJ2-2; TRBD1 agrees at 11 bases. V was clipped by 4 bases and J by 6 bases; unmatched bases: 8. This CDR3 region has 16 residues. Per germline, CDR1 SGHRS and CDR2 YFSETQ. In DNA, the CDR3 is TGCGCCAGCAGCGGACAGGGGGCCCCGGGGGCCGGGGAGCTGTTTTTT. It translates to CASSGQGAPGAGELFF.

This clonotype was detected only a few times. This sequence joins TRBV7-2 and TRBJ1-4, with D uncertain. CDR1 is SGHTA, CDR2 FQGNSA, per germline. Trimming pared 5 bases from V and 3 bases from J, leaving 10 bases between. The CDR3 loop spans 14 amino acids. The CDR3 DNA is TGTGCCAGCAGCCCCCGGGAACCTAATGAAAAACTGTTTTTT. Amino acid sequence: CASSPREPNEKLFF.

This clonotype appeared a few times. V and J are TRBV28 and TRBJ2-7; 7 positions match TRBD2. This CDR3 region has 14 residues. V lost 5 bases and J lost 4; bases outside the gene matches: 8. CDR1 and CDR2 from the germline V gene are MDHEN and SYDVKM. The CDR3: CASSPSRGDYEQYF. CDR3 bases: TGTGCCAGCAGTCCCTCCCGGGGGGATTACGAGCAGTACTTC.

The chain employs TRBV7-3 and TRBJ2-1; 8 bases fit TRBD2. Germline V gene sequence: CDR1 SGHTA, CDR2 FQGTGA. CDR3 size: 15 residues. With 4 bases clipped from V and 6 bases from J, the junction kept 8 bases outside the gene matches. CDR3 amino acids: CASSSAGTSANEQFF. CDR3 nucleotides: TGTGCCAGCAGCTCGGCCGGGACTAGTGCCAATGAGCAGTTCTTC. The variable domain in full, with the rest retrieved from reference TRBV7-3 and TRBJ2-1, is GAGVSQTPSNKVTEKGKYVELRCDPISGHTALYWYRQSLGQGPEFLIYFQGTGAADDSGLPNDRFFAVRPEGSVSTLKIQRTERGDSAVYLCASSSAGTSANEQFFGPGTRLTVL.

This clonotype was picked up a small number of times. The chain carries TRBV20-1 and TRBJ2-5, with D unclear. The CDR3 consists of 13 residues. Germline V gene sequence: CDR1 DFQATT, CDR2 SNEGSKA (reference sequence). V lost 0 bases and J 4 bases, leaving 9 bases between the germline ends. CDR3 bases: TGCAGTGCTAGAGAGTGGACGACAGAGACCCAGTACTTC. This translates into CSAREWTTETQYF.

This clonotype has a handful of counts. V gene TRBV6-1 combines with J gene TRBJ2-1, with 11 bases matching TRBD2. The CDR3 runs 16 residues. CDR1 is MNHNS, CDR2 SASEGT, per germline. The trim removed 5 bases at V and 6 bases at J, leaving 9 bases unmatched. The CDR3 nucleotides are TGTGCCAGCAGTCATATAGCGGGAGGGCCCGGCAATGAGCAGTTCTTC. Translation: CASSHIAGGPGNEQFF.

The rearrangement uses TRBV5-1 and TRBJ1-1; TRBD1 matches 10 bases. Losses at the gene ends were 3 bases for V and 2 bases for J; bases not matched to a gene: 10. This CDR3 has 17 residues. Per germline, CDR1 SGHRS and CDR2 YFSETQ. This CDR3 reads CASSSYDRGPVNTEAFF. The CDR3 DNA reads TGCGCCAGCAGCTCGTATGACAGGGGGCCGGTCAACACTGAAGCTTTCTTT.

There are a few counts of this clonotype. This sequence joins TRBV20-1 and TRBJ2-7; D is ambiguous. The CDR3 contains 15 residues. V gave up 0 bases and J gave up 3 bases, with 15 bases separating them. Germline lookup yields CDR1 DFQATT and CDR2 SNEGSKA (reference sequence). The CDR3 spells CSARDLEKVIYEQYF. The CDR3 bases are TGCAGTGCTAGAGATCTCGAGAAGGTTATCTACGAGCAGTACTTC.

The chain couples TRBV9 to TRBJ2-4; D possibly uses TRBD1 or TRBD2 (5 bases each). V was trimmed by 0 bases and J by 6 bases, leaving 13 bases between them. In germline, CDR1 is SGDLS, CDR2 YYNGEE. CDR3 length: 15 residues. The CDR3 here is CASSVDGTPTNIQYF. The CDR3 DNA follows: TGTGCCAGCAGCGTAGACGGGACCCCCACAAACATTCAGTACTTC.

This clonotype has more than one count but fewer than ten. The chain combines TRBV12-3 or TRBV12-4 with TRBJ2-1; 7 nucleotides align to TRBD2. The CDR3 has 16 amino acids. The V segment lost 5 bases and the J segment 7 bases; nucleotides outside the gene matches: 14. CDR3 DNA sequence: TGTGCCAGCAGTCCATTGACGGGAGGAATTGGAAATGAGCAGTTCTTC. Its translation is CASSPLTGGIGNEQFF.